This section outlines one T cell receptor beta chain sequence together with its context. Profiling relied on immunoSEQ multiplex PCR, and the TCRdb table lists in-frame clones only, not all of them. Here the sample spans just under 80,000 clones, 80% to 95% being singletons. The CDR3 length is 16 residues. Between the trimmed V and J ends, which lost 3 bases and 1 base, there was a span of 13 bases. The V gene's germline CDR1 is SNHLY and CDR2 FYNNEI. The data were obtained in a study of T cell responses to AZD1222 COVID-19 vaccine. The receptor's source is an adult who received the AZD1222 COVID-19 vaccine. V is TRBV2 and J is TRBJ1-5; D unclear. The source was peripheral blood, collected 28 days after the second AZD1222 dose. CDR3 residues: CASSEFRQVSNQPQHF. Here the CDR3 DNA reads TGTGCCAGCAGTGAGTTCAGGCAGGTGAGCAATCAGCCCCAGCATTTT.